This entry lists 19 T cell receptor beta chains sequenced from one sample in a study of T cells after yellow fever vaccination. One entry per CDR3 protein, called by TCRdb with MiXCR from the 5' RACE reads. The sample consists of around 400,000 distinct CDR3 sequences, 11% of them appearing once. The specimen was PBMCs, collected on the day of the first yellow fever vaccination. All receptors derive from a man aged 18 to 30 who received the YFV17D yellow fever vaccine.

This clonotype was seen only a few times. The chain is built from TRBV7-6 and TRBJ1-2; the D is unclear. CDR3 length equals 13 residues. Per germline, CDR1 SGHVS and CDR2 FNYEAQ. V lost 2 bases to trimming and J lost 5 bases, with 9 bases between them. CDR3 in DNA: TGTGCCAGCAGCTTAAACCTTAAGTATGGCTACACCTTC. Residues: CASSLNLKYGYTF.

The rearrangement links TRBV12-3 or TRBV12-4 to TRBJ2-1; 8 bases map to TRBD2. The CDR3 is made up of 16 amino acids. J gave up 1 base and V 1 base, and 3 bases lay outside the gene matches. The CDR3 reads CASSLVLAGSYNEQFF. Here the CDR3 DNA reads TGTGCCAGCAGTTTAGTATTAGCGGGATCCTACAATGAGCAGTTCTTC.

The chain combines TRBV5-1 with TRBJ1-4; possible D gene TRBD1, 5 bases. Trimming pared 0 bases from V and 5 bases from J, leaving 17 bases between. Per the germline V gene, CDR1 is SGHRS and CDR2 is YFSETQ. This CDR3 has 17 amino acids. CDR3: CASSLEPRGTGNEKLFF. The CDR3 DNA follows: TGCGCCAGCAGCTTGGAACCCCGTGGGACGGGCAATGAAAAACTGTTTTTT.

This clonotype was seen a handful of times. V usage is TRBV5-1 and J usage is TRBJ1-6, with 7 nucleotides matching TRBD1. CDR3 length: 16 residues. Germline V gives CDR1 SGHRS, CDR2 YFSETQ. The trim removed 4 bases at V and 9 bases at J, leaving 13 bases unmatched. The CDR3 sequence: CASSPTPQQGSSPLHF. CDR3 DNA: TGCGCCAGCAGCCCGACCCCCCAACAGGGGAGTTCACCCCTCCACTTT.

The J gene is TRBJ2-3, the V gene TRBV5-1, with D perhaps TRBD2 (6 bases). Germline assignment: CDR1 SGHRS and CDR2 YFSETQ. The CDR3 is made up of 16 amino acids. Trimming took off 5 bases at V and 2 bases at J, with 18 bases between the two ends. The CDR3 DNA sequence: TGCGCCAGCAGTGGGGAGGCGGCCACATACACAGATACGCAGTATTTT. Translating gives CASSGEAATYTDTQYF.

This clonotype was seen more than once but under ten times. The V gene is TRBV6-5, the J gene TRBJ2-3, with 7 bases fitting TRBD2. The germline gives CDR1 MNHEY, CDR2 SVGAGI. The CDR3 contains 15 residues. J was trimmed by 3 bases and V by 2 bases; bases with no gene match: 5. The CDR3 region has the DNA TGTGCCAGCAGTTACGGGGCTAGCGGAACAGATACGCAGTATTTT. Translation gives CASSYGASGTDTQYF.

In this sample, this clonotype turned up a few times. In DNA form, the CDR3 reads TGCAGTGCTAGAGAGACGGCACGTGAAGCTTTCTTT. Protein: CSARETAREAFF. This chain joins TRBV20-1 and TRBJ1-1; D call uncertain. The CDR3 runs to 12 residues. V was clipped by 0 bases and J by 7 bases, with 9 bases between them. In germline, CDR1 is DFQATT, CDR2 SNEGSKA (reference sequence).

This clonotype was seen more than once but under ten times. This chain joins TRBV2 and TRBJ1-1, with D possibly matching TRBD1 (5 bases). Trimming stripped 7 bases from V and 0 bases from J, with 12 bases between. CDR3 length equals 14 residues. Germline loops: CDR1 SNHLY, CDR2 FYNNEI. CDR3 loop: CASKKGRMNTEAFF. The CDR3 DNA is TGTGCCAGCAAGAAGGGGAGGATGAACACTGAAGCTTTCTTT.

The rearrangement links TRBV6-5 to TRBJ1-6, with D perhaps TRBD1 (6 bases). CDR1 MNHEY and CDR2 SVGAGI come from the germline V gene. The CDR3 extends over 17 amino acids. V lost 4 bases to trimming and J lost 0 bases, with 13 bases between them. The CDR3 loop is CASSSFGGSSYNSPLHF. The DNA of the CDR3 is TGTGCCAGCAGTTCCTTTGGGGGCAGCTCCTATAATTCACCCCTCCACTTT.

This clonotype was detected a few times. V gene TRBV3-1 combines with J gene TRBJ1-2; a possible D gene is TRBD1 (5 bases). Per the germline V gene, CDR1 is LGHDT and CDR2 is YNNKEL (reference sequence). Trimming took off 2 bases at V and 3 bases at J, with 13 bases between the two ends. This CDR3 spans 15 amino acids. CDR3 amino acids: CASSQTGDEDYGYTF. The CDR3, as DNA: TGTGCCAGCAGCCAAACGGGGGACGAGGACTATGGCTACACCTTC.

This clonotype was observed a few times. The J gene is TRBJ1-2, the V gene TRBV7-2, with D tentatively TRBD1 (5 bases). The V gene's germline CDR1 is SGHTA and CDR2 FQGNSA. V lost 4 bases, J lost 3 bases, and 15 bases lay in between. The CDR3 length is 15 residues. CDR3 bases: TGTGCCAGCAGCTCGACAGCGGTCAGGTACTATGGCTACACCTTC. Translating gives CASSSTAVRYYGYTF.

This clonotype showed up just a few times. The gene calls are TRBV19 and TRBJ2-2, with 8 positions matching TRBD1. The V gene end was trimmed by 9 bases and the J gene end by 2 bases; junction bases not matched to a gene: 5. CDR1 and CDR2 (germline): LNHDA, SQIVND (reference sequence). This CDR3 spans 14 amino acids. CDR3 DNA: TGTGCCAGCGGGACAGGACCTAACACCGGGGAGCTGTTTTTT. It specifies CASGTGPNTGELFF.

This clonotype was detected ten times or more. The chain links TRBV6-5 to TRBJ1-5; D unresolved. Germline CDR1 reads MNHEY; CDR2 reads SVGAGI. The CDR3 sequence is 15 residues long. Trimming took off 4 bases at V and 7 bases at J, with 17 bases between the two ends. The CDR3 nucleotides read TGTGCCAGCAGTTCCCGGACCTCAAGAGGCCAGCCCCAGCATTTT. Translation: CASSSRTSRGQPQHF.

This chain joins TRBV10-3 and TRBJ2-7; 12 bases fit TRBD2. The ends lost 8 bases at V and 1 base at J; junction bases unmatched: 6. The CDR3 length is 15 residues. Germline CDR1 and CDR2: ENHRY and SYGVKD. Here the CDR3 reads CAILASGGASYEQYF. CDR3 sequence (DNA): TGTGCCATCCTAGCTAGCGGGGGGGCATCCTACGAGCAGTACTTC.

This chain connects TRBV21-1 to TRBJ2-7; the listed D gene, TRBD1, was not tested against the DNA. TRBV21-1 represents a pseudogene. The CDR3 loop spans 16 amino acids. CDR3 nucleotide sequence: TGTGCCAGCAGCAAAGAACGCGACAGGGGGACCTACGAGCAGTACTTC. It codes for CASSKERDRGTYEQYF.

This clonotype was counted a few times. This sequence joins TRBV19 and TRBJ2-5; 7 bases are shared with TRBD1. The CDR3 extends over 15 amino acids. V trimming: 6 bases; J trimming: 5 bases; junction bases outside the gene matches: 12. Per the germline V gene, CDR1 is LNHDA and CDR2 is SQIVND (reference sequence). CDR3 nucleotides: TGTGCCAGTAGACCGACAGGGACGGTAGCTGAGACCCAGTACTTC. Its protein product is CASRPTGTVAETQYF.

This clonotype was detected only a few times. The CDR3 DNA follows: TGTGCGTCGGCGAAGGGGGTCGAAGACTATGGCTACACCTTC. This codes for CASAKGVEDYGYTF. The chain employs TRBV9 and TRBJ1-2; perhaps TRBD1 as D (6 bases). This CDR3 comprises 14 residues. CDR1 SGDLS and CDR2 YYNGEE come from the germline V gene.

The rearrangement joins TRBV20-1 to TRBJ2-7; TRBD2 matches at 7 bases. The CDR3 is 15 amino acids. The germline V gene has CDR1 DFQATT and CDR2 SNEGSKA (reference sequence). Trimming cost V 4 bases and J 6 bases; bases outside gene matches: 15. The CDR3 DNA is TGCAGTGCTAAGGGATTGGGGGGGAGAAGTGGCGAGCAGTACTTC. Translating it yields CSAKGLGGRSGEQYF.

This clonotype was counted ten times or more. This chain joins TRBV11-2 and TRBJ2-1, with no clear D. Germline V gives CDR1 SGHAT, CDR2 FQNNGV. This CDR3 is built from 12 residues. Between the trimmed V and J ends, which lost 2 bases and 10 bases, there was a span of 9 bases. The CDR3 region is CASSLNGREQFF. CDR3 nucleotides: TGTGCCAGCAGCTTAAATGGTAGAGAGCAGTTCTTC.